This T cell receptor beta chain was captured by sequencing in a study of human T cells and chemical hapten exposure. The time point is: patch test 3, about 24 weeks after DPC sensitization. Sample treatment: therapeutic diphenylcyclopropenone sensitization with weekly scalp DPC. The donor pool consisted of alopecia patients aged 18 to 70 years, considered suitable for DPC. As the library was built, unique molecular identifiers were attached to individual cDNA molecules. TCRdb processed the RACE reads anew with MiXCR; each CDR3 protein has one entry. The sample comprises 180,000 or so distinct CDR3 sequences, approximately 26% of which are singletons, and approximately 2.5% rests with the top ten. Concerning this clonotype itself: Its antigen is still unknown.

General study results and limits: Once DPC sensitization occurred, TCRs above 1 in 1000 frequency showed no change.

The trim removed 3 bases at V and 2 bases at J, leaving 5 bases unmatched. The CDR3 length is 15 residues. Germline V lookup: CDR1 SGHRS, CDR2 YFSETQ. Sequencing was performed on whole blood, taken in connection with sensitization to the hapten diphenylcyclopropenone (DPC). This chain joins TRBV5-1 and TRBJ2-3; 8 bases agree with TRBD1. This sequence originates from a middle-aged woman with alopecia areata. Some clones in this sample may be carry-over from other donors' samples. CDR3 loop: CASSSDRADTDTQYF. The CDR3 DNA is TGCGCCAGCAGCTCGGACAGGGCCGACACAGATACGCAGTATTTT.